The text below deals with one T cell receptor (beta chain). The data were obtained in a study of blood T cell repertoires in COVID-19. In the study overall: The study drew acute and convalescent COVID-19 samples from the United States, Italy and Spain. PBMCs, B-cell-depleted T cells, or T cells were the source of the cDNA or gDNA that made up the material.

Per the original methods: Scientists estimated how many nucleated cells there were by amplifying reference gene primers. Measured with immunoSEQ multiplex PCR; TCRdb has only the in-frame clones, and not every one. V and J calls and clone size are copied from that table; D and trimming were computed from the DNA. The sample lists 120,000 to 150,000 clones, approximately 84% occurring once. CDR1 is MNHEY, CDR2 SVGAGI, per germline. V was pared by 0 bases and J by 6 bases, with 8 bases between. The CDR3 spans 13 residues. The TCR comes from a human donor in a cohort sampled during active COVID-19. This rearrangement joins TRBV6-5 to TRBJ1-2, with D unclear. Sequencing used peripheral blood. The CDR3 loop reads CASSYSPSHGYTF. The CDR3 DNA sequence: TGTGCCAGCAGTTACTCGCCGAGTCATGGCTACACCTTC.